A selection of T cell receptor beta chains follows, all from one sample in a study of shared T cell receptors in the human thymus. Profiled with immunoSEQ multiplex PCR; TCRdb holds only in-frame clones, not every one. The sample carries over 350,000 clones, 95% recorded once. The specimen was thymocytes. The source is a human donor. The CDR3 runs from the conserved cysteine through the conserved F or W. Each record gives: J gene, D gene, CDR3 length, V gene, clone size, CDR3 protein, CDR3 DNA. The D gene is left open where the match is weak. Only some rows state a clone size, as once, few, many or a class for expanded clones.

J gene: TRBJ2-4; D gene: -; CDR3 length: 15; V gene: TRBV27; clone size: -; CDR3 protein: CASSPVGAAKNIQYF; CDR3 DNA: TGTGCCAGCAGTCCGGTGGGGGCGGCCAAAAACATTCAGTACTTC
J gene: TRBJ1-5; D gene: -; CDR3 length: 13; V gene: TRBV5-6; clone size: -; CDR3 protein: CASSLTNNQPQHF; CDR3 DNA: TGTGCCAGCAGCTTGACAAACAATCAGCCCCAGCATTTT
J gene: TRBJ1-2; D gene: -; CDR3 length: 13; V gene: TRBV19; clone size: -; CDR3 protein: CASSPDGNYGYTF; CDR3 DNA: TGTGCCAGTAGTCCCGACGGTAACTATGGCTACACCTTC
J gene: TRBJ1-4; D gene: TRBD1; CDR3 length: 17; V gene: TRBV5-4; clone size: -; CDR3 protein: CASSPGQGDVTNEKLFF; CDR3 DNA: TGTGCCAGCAGCCCGGGACAGGGTGATGTTACTAATGAAAAACTGTTTTTT
J gene: TRBJ2-7; D gene: -; CDR3 length: 14; V gene: TRBV9; clone size: -; CDR3 protein: CASSGGRVSYEQYF; CDR3 DNA: TGTGCCAGCAGCGGGGGACGGGTCTCCTACGAGCAGTACTTC
J gene: TRBJ2-7; D gene: -; CDR3 length: 15; V gene: TRBV5-1; clone size: -; CDR3 protein: CASSSGRSTSYEQYF; CDR3 DNA: TGCGCCAGCAGCTCGGGACGTTCGACCTCCTACGAGCAGTACTTC
J gene: TRBJ2-1; D gene: TRBD1; CDR3 length: 17; V gene: TRBV29-1; clone size: -; CDR3 protein: CSVDRTGAGRNGNEQFF; CDR3 DNA: TGCAGCGTTGACCGGACAGGGGCAGGAAGAAACGGCAATGAGCAGTTCTTC
J gene: TRBJ1-3; D gene: -; CDR3 length: 12; V gene: TRBV10-1; clone size: -; CDR3 protein: CASSGSGNTIYF; CDR3 DNA: TGCGCCAGCAGTGGTTCTGGAAACACCATATATTTT
J gene: TRBJ1-2; D gene: -; CDR3 length: 17; V gene: TRBV7-3; clone size: -; CDR3 protein: CASSLTPTGPNSYGYTF; CDR3 DNA: TGTGCCAGCAGCTTAACTCCGACAGGACCAAACTCCTATGGCTACACCTTC
J gene: TRBJ2-3; D gene: TRBD2; CDR3 length: 17; V gene: TRBV19; clone size: few; CDR3 protein: CAEVGRTSGSSTDTQYF; CDR3 DNA: TGTGCCGAAGTAGGGAGGACTAGCGGGTCTAGCACAGATACGCAGTATTTT
J gene: TRBJ1-2; D gene: -; CDR3 length: 15; V gene: TRBV4-2; clone size: once; CDR3 protein: CASSQPHPGLGGYTF; CDR3 DNA: TGTGCCAGCAGCCAACCCCACCCAGGGCTAGGCGGCTACACCTTC
J gene: TRBJ1-3; D gene: -; CDR3 length: 16; V gene: TRBV7-9; clone size: -; CDR3 protein: CASSGACSNSGNTIYF; CDR3 DNA: TGTGCCAGCAGCGGGGCGTGCAGCAACTCTGGAAACACCATATATTTT
J gene: TRBJ2-7; D gene: TRBD2; CDR3 length: 16; V gene: TRBV7-2; clone size: once; CDR3 protein: CASSLASGGSSYEQYF; CDR3 DNA: TGTGCCAGCAGCTTAGCCTCCGGGGGGAGCTCCTACGAGCAGTACTTC
J gene: TRBJ2-7; D gene: -; CDR3 length: 15; V gene: TRBV11-2; clone size: -; CDR3 protein: CASSLFRRVTYQQYF; CDR3 DNA: TGTGCCAGCAGTCTTTTTCGGAGGGTAACCTACCAGCAGTACTTC
J gene: TRBJ1-2; D gene: -; CDR3 length: 14; V gene: TRBV27; clone size: -; CDR3 protein: CASRPYGGDYGYTF; CDR3 DNA: TGTGCCAGCAGACCCTACGGCGGCGACTATGGCTACACCTTC
J gene: TRBJ2-7; D gene: -; CDR3 length: 15; V gene: TRBV7-2; clone size: -; CDR3 protein: CASSLAVGRSYEQYF; CDR3 DNA: TGTGCCAGCAGCTTAGCGGTAGGGCGTTCCTACGAGCAGTACTTC
J gene: TRBJ2-1; D gene: -; CDR3 length: 12; V gene: TRBV29-1; clone size: -; CDR3 protein: CSGRRSYNEQFF; CDR3 DNA: TGCAGCGGGCGACGATCCTACAATGAGCAGTTCTTC
J gene: TRBJ2-6; D gene: -; CDR3 length: 15; V gene: TRBV9; clone size: -; CDR3 protein: CASSGPGSGANVLTF; CDR3 DNA: TGTGCCAGCAGCGGACCAGGGTCTGGGGCCAACGTCCTGACTTTC
J gene: TRBJ2-7; D gene: -; CDR3 length: 13; V gene: TRBV28; clone size: -; CDR3 protein: CASSSSLPYEQYF; CDR3 DNA: TGTGCCAGCTCCAGTAGCCTACCCTACGAGCAGTACTTC
J gene: TRBJ1-1; D gene: -; CDR3 length: 15; V gene: TRBV14; clone size: -; CDR3 protein: CASSQGGIELPEAFF; CDR3 DNA: TGTGCCAGCAGCCAAGGGGGGATAGAACTCCCTGAAGCTTTCTTT
J gene: TRBJ2-1; D gene: TRBD2; CDR3 length: 19; V gene: TRBV4-3; clone size: -; CDR3 protein: CASSQDRGTSGKRTNEQFF; CDR3 DNA: TGCGCCAGCAGCCAAGATCGGGGGACTAGCGGGAAACGTACCAATGAGCAGTTCTTC
J gene: TRBJ2-5; D gene: -; CDR3 length: 16; V gene: TRBV11-3; clone size: -; CDR3 protein: CASSSPPPGDGETQYF; CDR3 DNA: TGTGCCAGCAGCTCCCCGCCCCCTGGGGATGGAGAGACCCAGTACTTC
J gene: TRBJ1-1; D gene: -; CDR3 length: 14; V gene: TRBV28; clone size: -; CDR3 protein: CASSSDRRNTEAFF; CDR3 DNA: TGTGCCAGCAGCTCCGACCGCCGGAACACTGAAGCTTTCTTT
J gene: TRBJ1-2; D gene: -; CDR3 length: 19; V gene: TRBV5-1; clone size: once; CDR3 protein: CASSLVYKPLPGRFYGYTF; CDR3 DNA: TGCGCCAGCAGCTTGGTTTACAAACCATTGCCAGGGAGGTTCTATGGCTACACCTTC
J gene: TRBJ2-7; D gene: TRBD1; CDR3 length: 15; V gene: TRBV28; clone size: -; CDR3 protein: CASSLSRDRDYEQYF; CDR3 DNA: TGTGCCAGCAGTTTATCCCGGGACAGGGATTACGAGCAGTACTTC
J gene: TRBJ2-5; D gene: -; CDR3 length: 14; V gene: TRBV28; clone size: -; CDR3 protein: CASSLVGYQETQYF; CDR3 DNA: TGTGCCAGCAGTTTGGTGGGGTACCAAGAGACCCAGTACTTC
J gene: TRBJ1-2; D gene: -; CDR3 length: 12; V gene: TRBV2; clone size: few; CDR3 protein: CASSLGPYGYTF; CDR3 DNA: TGTGCCAGCAGTTTAGGACCGTATGGCTACACCTTC
J gene: TRBJ1-2; D gene: -; CDR3 length: 18; V gene: TRBV4-1; clone size: -; CDR3 protein: CASSQAMMATGQYFGYTF; CDR3 DNA: -
J gene: TRBJ1-4; D gene: -; CDR3 length: 14; V gene: TRBV6-5; clone size: -; CDR3 protein: CASSYSTSRGYLFF; CDR3 DNA: TGTGCCAGCAGTTACTCGACCTCAAGAGGATACCTGTTTTTT
J gene: TRBJ1-5; D gene: -; CDR3 length: 16; V gene: TRBV23-1; clone size: -; CDR3 protein: CASSQKLGASNQPQHF; CDR3 DNA: TGCGCCAGCAGTCAAAAATTGGGGGCGAGCAATCAGCCCCAGCATTTT
J gene: TRBJ1-1; D gene: -; CDR3 length: 14; V gene: TRBV6-1; clone size: -; CDR3 protein: CASSEGAWDTEAFF; CDR3 DNA: TGTGCCAGCAGTGAAGGGGCCTGGGACACTGAAGCTTTCTTT
J gene: TRBJ2-7; D gene: TRBD1; CDR3 length: 15; V gene: TRBV27; clone size: -; CDR3 protein: CASRGDRVGQREQYF; CDR3 DNA: TGTGCCAGCAGGGGGGACAGGGTCGGGCAACGCGAGCAGTACTTC
J gene: TRBJ2-1; D gene: TRBD1; CDR3 length: 17; V gene: TRBV7-9; clone size: -; CDR3 protein: CASSPGQGANLNNEQFF; CDR3 DNA: TGTGCCAGCAGCCCTGGACAGGGGGCGAACCTGAACAATGAGCAGTTCTTC
J gene: TRBJ2-2; D gene: TRBD1; CDR3 length: 17; V gene: TRBV6-1; clone size: -; CDR3 protein: CASSEGSGTGGPGELFF; CDR3 DNA: TGTGCCAGCAGTGAAGGTTCCGGGACAGGGGGGCCCGGGGAGCTGTTTTTT
J gene: TRBJ1-4; D gene: TRBD1; CDR3 length: 16; V gene: TRBV18; clone size: -; CDR3 protein: CASSLRPRDRVEKLFF; CDR3 DNA: TGTGCCAGCTCACTACGACCTCGGGACAGGGTCGAAAAACTGTTTTTT
J gene: TRBJ2-1; D gene: TRBD2; CDR3 length: 15; V gene: TRBV6-1; clone size: -; CDR3 protein: CASSDSWGGSNEQFF; CDR3 DNA: TGTGCCAGCAGTGACTCGTGGGGGGGTTCCAATGAGCAGTTCTTC
J gene: TRBJ1-1; D gene: -; CDR3 length: 15; V gene: TRBV15; clone size: -; CDR3 protein: CATSRDRSGSTEAFF; CDR3 DNA: TGTGCCACCAGCAGAGATCGTTCGGGGTCCACTGAAGCTTTCTTT
J gene: TRBJ2-7; D gene: TRBD2; CDR3 length: 15; V gene: TRBV9; clone size: -; CDR3 protein: CASSVEREGNSEQYF; CDR3 DNA: TGTGCCAGCAGCGTAGAGCGGGAAGGGAACAGTGAGCAGTACTTC
J gene: TRBJ2-7; D gene: -; CDR3 length: 14; V gene: TRBV23-1; clone size: once; CDR3 protein: CASSQDGESYEQYF; CDR3 DNA: TGCGCCAGCAGTCAAGATGGGGAATCCTACGAGCAGTACTTC
J gene: TRBJ2-5; D gene: -; CDR3 length: 11; V gene: TRBV18; clone size: -; CDR3 protein: CASSRLETQYF; CDR3 DNA: TGTGCCAGCTCACGGTTAGAGACCCAGTACTTC
J gene: TRBJ2-2; D gene: TRBD2; CDR3 length: 20; V gene: TRBV10-1; clone size: -; CDR3 protein: CASSSSRTSTSLSTTGELFF; CDR3 DNA: TGCGCCAGCAGCTCCTCTCGGACTAGCACCTCACTCTCTACCACCGGGGAGCTGTTTTTT
J gene: TRBJ2-3; D gene: -; CDR3 length: 16; V gene: TRBV5-3; clone size: -; CDR3 protein: CARSLQDPSGTDTQYF; CDR3 DNA: TGTGCCAGAAGCTTGCAGGACCCCAGTGGCACAGATACGCAGTATTTT
J gene: TRBJ2-6; D gene: -; CDR3 length: 18; V gene: TRBV2; clone size: -; CDR3 protein: CASPLVKGGTSGANVLTF; CDR3 DNA: TGTGCCAGCCCTTTGGTAAAGGGGGGTACCTCTGGGGCCAACGTCCTGACTTTC
J gene: TRBJ1-5; D gene: -; CDR3 length: 13; V gene: TRBV18; clone size: -; CDR3 protein: CASSPQAHQPQHF; CDR3 DNA: TGTGCCAGCTCACCACAGGCGCATCAGCCCCAGCATTTT
J gene: TRBJ2-1; D gene: -; CDR3 length: 16; V gene: TRBV5-1; clone size: -; CDR3 protein: CASSLGDEIGYNEQFF; CDR3 DNA: TGCGCCAGCAGCTTGGGGGACGAGATTGGGTACAATGAGCAGTTCTTC
J gene: TRBJ2-3; D gene: -; CDR3 length: 16; V gene: TRBV6-5; clone size: once; CDR3 protein: CASSYWGAHRTDTQYF; CDR3 DNA: TGTGCCAGCAGTTACTGGGGGGCTCACCGCACAGATACGCAGTATTTT
J gene: TRBJ2-3; D gene: TRBD2; CDR3 length: 18; V gene: TRBV5-4; clone size: -; CDR3 protein: CASSSGTSGRGGKDTQYF; CDR3 DNA: TGTGCCAGCAGCTCAGGGACTAGCGGGAGAGGGGGGAAAGATACGCAGTATTTT
J gene: TRBJ2-5; D gene: TRBD2; CDR3 length: 16; V gene: TRBV25-1; clone size: -; CDR3 protein: CASSDEVGGRKETQYF; CDR3 DNA: TGTGCCAGCAGTGATGAGGTGGGGGGGAGAAAAGAGACCCAGTACTTC
J gene: TRBJ1-5; D gene: -; CDR3 length: 15; V gene: TRBV28; clone size: -; CDR3 protein: CASSQRYFSNQPQHF; CDR3 DNA: TGTGCCAGCAGTCAACGATACTTTAGCAATCAGCCCCAGCATTTT
J gene: TRBJ2-1; D gene: -; CDR3 length: 13; V gene: TRBV27; clone size: -; CDR3 protein: CASSPRSGSEQFF; CDR3 DNA: TGTGCCAGCAGTCCCCGTTCGGGCTCTGAGCAGTTCTTC
J gene: TRBJ2-6; D gene: TRBD2; CDR3 length: 16; V gene: TRBV11-3; clone size: -; CDR3 protein: CASSHGGVSGANVLTF; CDR3 DNA: TGTGCCAGCAGCCACGGGGGGGTCTCTGGGGCCAACGTCCTGACTTTC
J gene: TRBJ1-3; D gene: TRBD1; CDR3 length: 18; V gene: TRBV27; clone size: -; CDR3 protein: CASSPSPIRTGPGNTIYF; CDR3 DNA: TGTGCCAGCAGTCCCTCTCCTATCCGGACAGGACCAGGAAACACCATATATTTT
J gene: TRBJ2-6; D gene: -; CDR3 length: 17; V gene: TRBV6-4; clone size: -; CDR3 protein: CASSWTAEFSGANVLTF; CDR3 DNA: TGTGCCAGCAGCTGGACAGCAGAATTCTCTGGGGCCAACGTCCTGACTTTC
J gene: TRBJ1-4; D gene: -; CDR3 length: 17; V gene: TRBV6-4; clone size: -; CDR3 protein: CASRVPGRRGANEKLFF; CDR3 DNA: TGTGCCAGCAGGGTACCGGGACGCCGCGGGGCTAATGAAAAACTGTTTTTT
J gene: TRBJ1-2; D gene: -; CDR3 length: 12; V gene: TRBV6-4; clone size: few; CDR3 protein: CASSDSDYGYTF; CDR3 DNA: TGTGCCAGCAGTGACTCTGATTATGGCTACACCTTC
J gene: TRBJ2-2; D gene: TRBD1; CDR3 length: 20; V gene: TRBV28; clone size: -; CDR3 protein: CASSPKTSGQGVLNTGELFF; CDR3 DNA: TGTGCCAGCAGTCCAAAAACCAGCGGACAGGGGGTGCTGAACACCGGGGAGCTGTTTTTT
J gene: TRBJ2-1; D gene: -; CDR3 length: 14; V gene: TRBV10-3; clone size: -; CDR3 protein: CATGGLRDWGRQFF; CDR3 DNA: TGTGCCACCGGTGGTTTGCGGGACTGGGGTCGTCAGTTCTTC